This T cell receptor (beta chain) was captured in a study of beta chain features in type 1 diabetes. Study results and limitations: The study found moderately but significantly shorter TCRB CDR3s in all four CD4+ subsets of Type 1 diabetes patients.

Expressed TCRB transcripts got sequenced, as all isolated RNA was reverse transcribed. Sequenced by immunoSEQ multiplex PCR; TCRdb stores in-frame clones only, minus some. Of 500,000 to 850,000 clones detected, 11% to 15% appear once; the ten largest clones hold roughly 0.04%. Remarks on this clone: The antigen is unknown.

The sequence derives from a man younger than 35 with type 1 diabetes. The material sequenced was naive CD4+ T cells from blood.

The CDR3 coding sequence is TGCGCCAGCAGCCAGGGACCAGTCTACGAGCAGTACTTC. It yields the protein CASSQGPVYEQYF. The chain joins TRBV4-1 to TRBJ2-7; TRBD1 or TRBD2 may be the D gene (5 bases each). V was shortened by 3 bases and J by 3 bases, with 9 bases between the two germline ends. CDR3 length equals 13 residues. The germline V gene has CDR1 MGHRA and CDR2 YSYEKL.